These 11 T cell receptor beta chains were sequenced from one sample in a study of control samples from healthy donors and cancer patients. Profiling relied on immunoSEQ multiplex PCR, and the TCRdb table lists in-frame clones only, not all of them. The sample consists of about 61,000 clones, 90% of them appearing once. Sequenced: PBMCs. All receptors derive from a man between 60 and 75 years old with colorectal cancer.

This sequence joins TRBV7-9 and TRBJ2-7; a weak D match, TRBD2 (5 bases). The CDR3 is made up of 13 amino acids. Germline CDR1 and CDR2: SEHNR and FQNEAQ (reference sequence). V dropped 1 base and J dropped 3 bases, with 7 bases sitting between them. CDR3 in amino acids: CASSLEDFYEQYF. Here the CDR3 DNA reads TGTGCCAGCAGCTTAGAGGACTTCTACGAGCAGTACTTC.

The rearrangement uses TRBV6-6 and TRBJ1-5; D call uncertain. Trimming removed 2 bases from V and 3 bases from J, with 14 bases in between. The CDR3 has 16 residues. Germline V gene lookup returns CDR1 MNHNY and CDR2 SVGAGI (reference sequence). The CDR3 is CASSYKDAGSNQPQHF. CDR3 coding DNA: TGTGCCAGCAGTTACAAGGACGCGGGGTCCAATCAGCCCCAGCATTTT.

This chain joins TRBV11-3 and TRBJ2-2, with D possibly matching TRBD2 (6 bases). The length of the CDR3 is 16 residues. V was shortened by 1 base and J by 0 bases, with 9 bases between the two germline ends. The V gene's germline CDR1 is SGHNT and CDR2 YENEEA. The chain's CDR3 is CASSLVGGANTGELFF. The DNA for the CDR3 is TGTGCCAGCAGCTTAGTAGGAGGGGCGAACACCGGGGAGCTGTTTTTT.

Written as DNA, the CDR3 is TGTGCCAGCAGCGCCGGGGAGGCAGATACGCAGTATTTT. This codes for CASSAGEADTQYF. The chain uses TRBV12-3 or TRBV12-4 and TRBJ2-3; D might be TRBD2 (6 bases). The V gene lost 6 bases and the J gene lost 4 bases, with 11 bases spanning the gap. The CDR3 is 13 amino acids.

J is TRBJ2-4 and V is TRBV11-2, with 7 bases that match TRBD1. The CDR3 has 15 amino acids. The junction had 5 bases not matched to a gene; V was cut back by 5 bases and J by 1 base. Germline V CDR1 and CDR2: SGHAT, FQNNGV. CDR3 DNA sequence: TGTGCCAGCAGCCTACAGGACAGGGCCAAAAACATTCAGTACTTC. Translation: CASSLQDRAKNIQYF.

In its sample, this clone was seen once. The chain uses TRBV18 and TRBJ1-5; the D gene is possibly TRBD1 (5 bases). The V and J ends lost 5 bases and 4 bases respectively, with 9 bases between them. The CDR3 covers 13 residues. CDR1 and CDR2 from the germline V gene are KGHSH and LQKENI. This chain's CDR3 is CASSEGRNQPQHF. The CDR3 bases are TGTGCCAGCTCAGAGGGACGGAATCAGCCCCAGCATTTT.

The rearrangement joins TRBV6-5 to TRBJ1-2; D gene uncertain. V was clipped by 2 bases and J by 6 bases, with 19 bases between them. Germline values: CDR1 MNHEY, CDR2 SVGAGI. This CDR3 region has 16 residues. In DNA form, the CDR3 reads TGTGCCAGCAGTTACACGATAATCCGGGAAGGGAATGGCTACACCTTC. Translated, it gives CASSYTIIREGNGYTF.

This clone has only a few counts. CDR3 region: CASRSTGPLHF. The CDR3 nucleotides are TGCGCCAGCAGGAGCACAGGGCCCCTCCACTTT. V gene TRBV10-1 combines with J gene TRBJ1-6, with D maybe TRBD1 (6 bases). CDR1 is WNHNN and CDR2 is SYGVQD in the germline V gene (reference sequence). Trimming took off 6 bases at V and 13 bases at J, with 10 bases between the two ends. The CDR3 has 11 amino acids.

CDR3 in DNA: TGTGCCATACGACAGGCTCCCAATCAGCCCCAGCATTTT. It codes for CAIRQAPNQPQHF. This chain links TRBV6-5 with TRBJ1-5, with D maybe TRBD1 (6 bases). The V end lost 10 bases, the J end lost 3 bases, and 13 bases lay between the germline ends. Germline V gene sequence: CDR1 MNHEY, CDR2 SVGAGI. This CDR3 is built from 13 residues.

This clone was seen a single time. This chain uses TRBV3-1 (or the pseudogene TRBV3-2) with TRBJ2-6; no clear D gene. The germline V gene encodes CDR1 LGHDT and CDR2 YNNKEL (reference sequence). The CDR3 covers 15 residues. V gave up 4 bases and J gave up 2 bases, with 9 bases separating them. The CDR3 region is CASSPRGPGANVLTF. CDR3 sequence (DNA): TGTGCCAGCAGCCCCCGAGGTCCTGGGGCCAACGTCCTGACTTTC.

Worth noting for this clone: The same CDR3 can be traced to other DNA sequences in this sample. The rearrangement links TRBV7-8 to TRBJ2-3; unclear D gene. The CDR3 length is 14 residues. Germline assignment: CDR1 SGHVS and CDR2 FQNEAQ. V was pared by 1 base and J by 4 bases, with 9 bases between. CDR3 amino acids: CASSLVGGADTQYF. DNA of the CDR3: TGTGCCAGCAGCTTAGTGGGTGGGGCAGATACGCAGTATTTT.